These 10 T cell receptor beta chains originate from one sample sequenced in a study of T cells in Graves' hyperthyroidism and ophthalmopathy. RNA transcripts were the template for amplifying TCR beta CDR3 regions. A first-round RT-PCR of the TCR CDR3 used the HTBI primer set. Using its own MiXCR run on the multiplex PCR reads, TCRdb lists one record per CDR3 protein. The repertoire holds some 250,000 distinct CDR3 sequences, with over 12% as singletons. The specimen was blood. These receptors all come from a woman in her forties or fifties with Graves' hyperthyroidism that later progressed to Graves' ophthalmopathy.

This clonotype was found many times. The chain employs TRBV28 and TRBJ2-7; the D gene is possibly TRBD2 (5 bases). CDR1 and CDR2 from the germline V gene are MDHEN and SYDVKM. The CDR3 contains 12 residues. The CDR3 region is CASGPMDHEQYF. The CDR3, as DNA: TGTGCGAGCGGTCCAATGGACCACGAGCAGTACTTC.

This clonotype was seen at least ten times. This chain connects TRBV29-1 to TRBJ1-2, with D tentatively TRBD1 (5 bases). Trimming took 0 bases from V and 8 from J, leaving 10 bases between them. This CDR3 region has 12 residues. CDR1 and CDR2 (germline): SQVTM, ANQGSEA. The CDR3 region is CSVEDRRVGYTF. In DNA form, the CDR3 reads TGCAGCGTTGAAGATCGCAGGGTCGGCTACACCTTC.

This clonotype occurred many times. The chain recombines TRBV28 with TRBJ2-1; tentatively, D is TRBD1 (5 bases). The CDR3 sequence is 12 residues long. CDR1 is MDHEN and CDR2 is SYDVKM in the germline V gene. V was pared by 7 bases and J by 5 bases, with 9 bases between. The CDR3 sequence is CASKWGNNEQFF. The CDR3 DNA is TGTGCCAGCAAATGGGGCAACAATGAGCAGTTCTTC.

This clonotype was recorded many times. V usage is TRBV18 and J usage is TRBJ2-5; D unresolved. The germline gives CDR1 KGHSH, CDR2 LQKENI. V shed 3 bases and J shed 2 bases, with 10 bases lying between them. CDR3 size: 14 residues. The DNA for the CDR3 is TGTGCCAGCTCACCTATGGGCCAACAAGAGACCCAGTACTTC. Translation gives CASSPMGQQETQYF.

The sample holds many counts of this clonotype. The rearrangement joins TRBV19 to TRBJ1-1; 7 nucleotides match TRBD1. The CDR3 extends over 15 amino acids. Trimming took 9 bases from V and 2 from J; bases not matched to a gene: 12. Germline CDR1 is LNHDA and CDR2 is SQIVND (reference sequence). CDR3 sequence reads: CASLNRGRNNTEAFF. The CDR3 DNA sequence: TGTGCCAGCCTCAACAGGGGCAGAAATAACACTGAAGCTTTCTTT. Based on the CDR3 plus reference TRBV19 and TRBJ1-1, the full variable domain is DGGITQSPKYLFRKEGQNVTLSCEQNLNHDAMYWYRQDPGQGLRLIYYSQIVNDFQKGDIAEGYSVSREKKESFPLTVTSAQKNPTAFYLCASLNRGRNNTEAFFGQGTRLTVV.

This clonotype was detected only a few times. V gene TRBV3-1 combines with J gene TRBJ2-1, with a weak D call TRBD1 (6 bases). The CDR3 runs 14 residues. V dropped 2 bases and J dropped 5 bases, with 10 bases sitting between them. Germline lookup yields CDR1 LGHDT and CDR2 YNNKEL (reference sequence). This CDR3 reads CASSQWTANNEQFF. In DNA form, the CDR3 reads TGTGCCAGCAGCCAATGGACAGCCAACAATGAGCAGTTCTTC.

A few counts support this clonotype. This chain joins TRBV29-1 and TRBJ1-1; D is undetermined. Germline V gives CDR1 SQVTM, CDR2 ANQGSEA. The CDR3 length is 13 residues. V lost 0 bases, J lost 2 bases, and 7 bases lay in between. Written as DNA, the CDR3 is TGCAGCGTTGAAGAGTTGGGCAACACTGAAGCTTTCTTT. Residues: CSVEELGNTEAFF.

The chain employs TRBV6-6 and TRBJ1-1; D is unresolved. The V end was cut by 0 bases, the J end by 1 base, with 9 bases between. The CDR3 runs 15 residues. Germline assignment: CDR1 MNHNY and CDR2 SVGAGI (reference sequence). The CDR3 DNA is TGTGCCAGCAGTTACTCGGTACAGCCGAACACTGAAGCTTTCTTT. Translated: CASSYSVQPNTEAFF.

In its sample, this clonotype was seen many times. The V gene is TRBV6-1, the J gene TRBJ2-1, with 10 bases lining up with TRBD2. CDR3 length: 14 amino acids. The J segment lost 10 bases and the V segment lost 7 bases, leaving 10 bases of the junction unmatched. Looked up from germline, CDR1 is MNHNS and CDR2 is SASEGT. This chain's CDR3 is CASNRLAGLGEQFF. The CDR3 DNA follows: TGTGCCAGCAATAGACTAGCGGGCTTGGGGGAGCAGTTCTTC.

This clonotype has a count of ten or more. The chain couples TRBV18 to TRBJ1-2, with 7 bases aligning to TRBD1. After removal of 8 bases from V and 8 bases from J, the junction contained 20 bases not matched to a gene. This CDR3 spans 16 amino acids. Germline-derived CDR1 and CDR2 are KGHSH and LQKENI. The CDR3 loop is CASAPFLFDRDGGYTF. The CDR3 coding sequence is TGTGCCAGCGCCCCATTCCTCTTTGACAGGGATGGCGGCTACACCTTC.